This T cell receptor (beta chain) was captured in a study of blood T cell repertoires in COVID-19. Repertoires were generated with immunoSEQ multiplex PCR, while TCRdb's copy carries only in-frame clones and drops some. The sample lists about 57,000 clones, 82% occurring once. Trimming left V 4 bases short and J 14 bases short, with 11 bases between. Germline-derived CDR1 and CDR2 are MNHGY and SAAAGT. The CDR3 runs to 10 residues. Sequenced material: peripheral blood. The rearrangement joins TRBV6-8 to TRBJ1-1; tentatively, D is TRBD1 (6 bases). This receptor was obtained from a woman aged 80 or older with acute or convalescent COVID-19. DNA for the CDR3: TGTGCCAGCAGTTGTACAGGGTTCTTCTTT. This sequence encodes CASSCTGFFF.